The 6 T cell receptor beta chains listed next were all sequenced from one sample in a study of cytomegalovirus exposure and HLA in healthy donors. Libraries were prepared by immunoSEQ multiplex PCR; TCRdb keeps only in-frame clonotypes and omits some of them. This table holds roughly 68,000 clones, 96% found once. Sequencing input: PBMCs. These receptors came from a woman under 30 in good health and CMV-seropositive.

The V gene is TRBV6-5, the J gene TRBJ1-5; 11 bases are shared with TRBD1. The CDR3 totals 14 residues. Germline CDR1 and CDR2: MNHEY and SVGAGI. The trim removed 5 bases at V and 6 bases at J, leaving 3 bases unmatched. The CDR3 DNA reads TGTGCCAGCAGTCAGGACAGGGGGCTTCAGCCCCAGCATTTT. It codes for CASSQDRGLQPQHF.

The J gene is TRBJ1-2, the V gene TRBV2; a weak D match, TRBD1 (6 bases). The germline V and J ends were trimmed by 0 bases and 4 bases, with 6 bases remaining between them. This CDR3 has 13 amino acids. The V gene's germline CDR1 is SNHLY and CDR2 FYNNEI. The CDR3 is CASSEAGAYGYTF. DNA for the CDR3: TGTGCCAGCAGTGAAGCGGGGGCCTATGGCTACACCTTC.

This rearrangement joins TRBV30 to TRBJ2-1; the match to TRBD2 covers 9 bases. V trimming: 2 bases; J trimming: 9 bases; junction bases outside the gene matches: 5. The CDR3 loop spans 13 amino acids. Germline CDR1 GTSNPN, CDR2 SVGIG (reference sequence). CDR3: CAWSLAGVIEQFF. The CDR3 region has the DNA TGTGCCTGGAGTTTAGCGGGAGTTATTGAGCAGTTCTTC. Full variable domain (outside the CDR3, taken from reference TRBV30 and TRBJ2-1): SQTIHQWPATLVQPVGSPLSLECTVEGTSNPNLYWYRQAAGRGLQLLFYSVGIGQISSEVPQNLSASRPQDRQFILSSKKLLLSDSGFYLCAWSLAGVIEQFFGPGTRLTVL.

The chain joins TRBV11-3 to TRBJ2-1, with D possibly TRBD2 on 5 matching bases. The CDR3 covers 13 residues. Germline loops: CDR1 SGHNT, CDR2 YENEEA. Trimming cost V 5 bases and J 4 bases, with 9 bases left between them. DNA of the CDR3: TGTGCCAGCAGCCCTCGGGGTTACAATGAGCAGTTCTTC. Encoded protein: CASSPRGYNEQFF.

V usage is TRBV7-9 and J usage is TRBJ1-1; TRBD1 is a possible D gene (6 bases). The length of the CDR3 is 18 residues. Deletions cut 0 bases from V and 4 bases from J, with 21 bases between. Germline V lookup: CDR1 SEHNR, CDR2 FQNEAQ (reference sequence). In nucleotides, the CDR3 is TGTGCCAGCAGCTTAGCCCAACTACAGGGAAGGATGAGCACTGAAGCTTTCTTT. It yields the protein CASSLAQLQGRMSTEAFF. Combining the CDR3 with reference TRBV7-9 and TRBJ1-1 gives the whole variable domain DTGVSQNPRHKITKRGQNVTFRCDPISEHNRLYWYRQTLGQGPEFLTYFQNEAQLEKSRLLSDRFSAERPKGSFSTLEIQRTEQGDSAMYLCASSLAQLQGRMSTEAFFGQGTRLTVV.

V gene TRBV7-3 combines with J gene TRBJ2-5; D remains unclear. V dropped 5 bases and J dropped 2 bases, with 15 bases sitting between them. Germline-derived CDR1 and CDR2 are SGHTA and FQGTGA. This CDR3 has 15 residues. CDR3 nucleotides: TGTGCCAGCAGCCGTAAAGGAACGGGTCAAGAGACCCAGTACTTC. It specifies CASSRKGTGQETQYF.